These 15 T cell receptor beta chains share one sample of origin, sequenced in a study of T cells in Graves' hyperthyroidism and ophthalmopathy. Template material for amplifying TCR beta CDR3 regions consisted of RNA transcripts. Initially, a first-round RT-PCR of the TCR CDR3 employed the HTBI primer set. TCRdb ran MiXCR on the multiplex PCR reads and lists one entry per CDR3 protein. The sample lists around 560,000 distinct CDR3 sequences, 16% occurring once. The sample taken for sequencing was blood. The receptor set was obtained from a woman aged 18-30 years with Graves' hyperthyroidism.

Many counts were recorded for this clonotype. The chain links TRBV7-6 to TRBJ2-3; D is perhaps TRBD2 (5 bases). Germline lookup yields CDR1 SGHVS and CDR2 FNYEAQ. This CDR3 comprises 14 residues. Trimming took 5 bases from V and 4 from J, leaving 13 bases between them. The CDR3 DNA follows: TGTGCCAGCAGCAAAAGCTCTAGCCCAGATACGCAGTATTTT. Translated, it gives CASSKSSSPDTQYF.

In its sample, this clonotype was seen a few times. Written as DNA, the CDR3 is TGTGCCAGCAGCGATCTTACAGGGTCCCTAGCCAAAAACATTCAGTACTTC. Its protein is CASSDLTGSLAKNIQYF. The chain has TRBV12-3 or TRBV12-4 and TRBJ2-4, with a tentative D call TRBD1 (6 bases). The CDR3 length is 17 residues. The V end lost 6 bases, the J end lost 0 bases, and 18 bases lay between the germline ends.

This clonotype was counted between two and nine times. The V and J genes are TRBV6-1 and TRBJ2-5; D might be TRBD1 or TRBD2, each matching 6 bases. The CDR3 consists of 14 residues. Trimming stripped 9 bases from V and 5 bases from J, with 19 bases between. CDR1 is MNHNS, CDR2 SASEGT, per germline. For the CDR3, the DNA is TGTGCCAGTCAGAGGGGGGCGCATGGGGAGACCCAGTACTTC. This codes for CASQRGAHGETQYF.

This clonotype was seen at least ten times. The chain links TRBV6-5 to TRBJ1-2, with D unresolved. Germline V gene lookup returns CDR1 MNHEY and CDR2 SVGAGI. The CDR3 is 15 amino acids. The V and J ends lost 0 bases and 4 bases respectively, with 12 bases between them. This CDR3 is CASSYSNALSYGYTF. CDR3 DNA: TGTGCCAGCAGTTACTCGAATGCTTTAAGCTATGGCTACACCTTC.

The chain joins TRBV19 to TRBJ1-5; D is undetermined. V was cut by 3 bases and J by 0 bases, with 6 bases left in between. CDR3 size: 14 residues. Germline V gene sequence: CDR1 LNHDA, CDR2 SQIVND (reference sequence). The CDR3 region has the DNA TGTGCCAGTAGTATCGTTTATAGCAATCAGCCCCAGCATTTT. Protein product: CASSIVYSNQPQHF.

This clonotype was recorded many times. The V gene is TRBV11-2, the J gene TRBJ2-2; the D gene is possibly TRBD1 (5 bases). Germline CDR1 SGHAT, CDR2 FQNNGV. The V gene lost 5 bases and the J gene lost 6 bases, with 13 bases spanning the gap. The CDR3 covers 14 residues. CDR3 DNA sequence: TGTGCCAGCAGCCCAAAGGGGTTTGCCGGGGAGCTGTTTTTT. Residues: CASSPKGFAGELFF.

A few counts support this clonotype. CDR3 DNA sequence: TGCGCCAGCAGCCAAGATTCGGAGGGGGCAGCTGGAAACACCATATATTTT. Translation gives CASSQDSEGAAGNTIYF. This rearrangement joins TRBV4-3 to TRBJ1-3; TRBD1 matches at 7 bases. Trimming cost V 0 bases and J 2 bases; bases outside gene matches: 7. The V gene's germline CDR1 is LGHNA and CDR2 YSLEER. CDR3 length: 17 residues.

This clonotype was recorded many times. The rearrangement links TRBV20-1 to TRBJ2-1; D possibly corresponds to TRBD1 (6 bases). From germline, CDR1 is DFQATT and CDR2 SNEGSKA (reference sequence). The CDR3 is made up of 15 amino acids. The V end was cut by 2 bases, the J end by 8 bases, with 19 bases between. This chain's CDR3 is CSARSKTGSWDEQFF. The CDR3 nucleotides read TGCAGTGCTAGATCTAAGACAGGTAGTTGGGATGAGCAGTTCTTC.

This clonotype was observed a handful of times. The chain is built from TRBV2 and TRBJ2-5; D may be TRBD2 (6 bases). CDR3 length: 13 residues. The V end was cut by 7 bases, the J end by 2 bases, with 11 bases between. CDR1 is SNHLY, CDR2 FYNNEI, per germline. CDR3 in DNA: TGTGCCAGCACCGATGGGACTCAAGAGACCCAGTACTTC. This encodes CASTDGTQETQYF.

Comments on this clonotype: The junction and the germline gene differ at one end; a read error may be behind it. The V gene is TRBV20-1, the J gene TRBJ2-5; D is unresolved. The CDR3 has 12 amino acids. Germline CDR1 and CDR2: DFQATT and SNEGSKA (reference sequence). CDR3 residues: CSSFPHQETQCF. The CDR3 nucleotides read TGCAGTAGTTTCCCCCACCAAGAGACCCAGTGCTTC.

With regard to this clonotype: A clone one base away is much larger, so this may be a read error. The chain joins TRBV2 to TRBJ1-5; D perhaps matches TRBD1 (6 bases). CDR3 length equals 13 residues. The V end lost 7 bases, the J end lost 2 bases, and 9 bases lay between the germline ends. Germline CDR1 and CDR2: SNHLY and FYNNEI. CDR3 nucleotide sequence: TGTGCCAGCAACGCAGGGGGCAATCAGCCCCAGCATTTT. Protein product: CASNAGGNQPQHF.

The chain is built from TRBV5-1 and TRBJ2-1, with TRBD2 matching 10 bases. The CDR3 totals 15 residues. V gave up 0 bases and J gave up 8 bases; unmatched junction bases: 5. Per the germline V gene, CDR1 is SGHRS and CDR2 is YFSETQ. The CDR3 loop is CASSLGLAGVDEQFF. The DNA of the CDR3 is TGCGCCAGCAGCTTGGGCCTAGCGGGAGTCGATGAGCAGTTCTTC.

This clonotype was seen at least ten times. The chain recombines TRBV28 with TRBJ2-7, with TRBD2 identical over 9 bases. Germline V CDR1 and CDR2: MDHEN, SYDVKM. The CDR3 consists of 14 residues. With V trimmed by 3 bases and J by 3 bases, 3 bases remained unmatched. The CDR3 bases are TGTGCCAGCAGTTTCGCTAGCGGGATCTACGAGCAGTACTTC. Amino acids: CASSFASGIYEQYF.

The CDR3 sequence is CASSVITGELFF. As DNA, the CDR3 is TGTGCCAGCAGCGTCATCACCGGGGAGCTGTTTTTT. V is TRBV7-9 and J is TRBJ2-2, with D hard to call. The CDR3 contains 12 residues. V dropped 5 bases and J dropped 4 bases, with 5 bases sitting between them. CDR1 SEHNR and CDR2 FQNEAQ come from the germline V gene (reference sequence). Supplemented by reference TRBV7-9 and TRBJ2-2, the full variable domain reads DTGVSQNPRHKITKRGQNVTFRCDPISEHNRLYWYRQTLGQGPEFLTYFQNEAQLEKSRLLSDRFSAERPKGSFSTLEIQRTEQGDSAMYLCASSVITGELFFGEGSRLTVL.

The chain employs TRBV28 and TRBJ1-1; D perhaps matches TRBD1 (5 bases). V gave up 8 bases and J gave up 0 bases, with 10 bases separating them. The CDR3 loop spans 13 amino acids. Germline V gene data show CDR1 as MDHEN and CDR2 as SYDVKM. Here the CDR3 reads CASVGGLNTEAFF. CDR3 DNA: TGTGCCAGCGTCGGGGGGTTGAACACTGAAGCTTTCTTT.